This T cell receptor (beta chain) was documented in a study of identical twins. MiXCR, run by TCRdb on the 5' RACE reads, gives a single entry per CDR3 protein. The data show 570,000 or so distinct CDR3 sequences, more than 9% seen once. This CDR3 is 15 amino acids long. The germline V gene has CDR1 MNHEY and CDR2 SMNVEV (reference sequence). J was trimmed by 10 bases and V by 5 bases; bases with no gene match: 7. These same records also appear under a second study, on yellow fever vaccine responses in identical twins.

The gene calls are TRBV27 and TRBJ2-1, with TRBD2 matching 14 bases. Specimen: PBMCs. The receptor's source is a woman younger than 35 in good health. Written as DNA, the CDR3 is TGTGCCAGCAGTGTGACTAGCGGGGGGGTAAGGGAGCAGTTCTTC. This translates into CASSVTSGGVREQFF.